This TCR beta chain was sequenced during a study of T-cell reconstitution after alpha-beta-depleted transplantation in children. In this sample, this clonotype turned up many times. The CDR3 covers 11 residues. With 3 bases removed from V and 6 bases from J, the gap between germline ends came to 5 bases. Germline V gives CDR1 MRHNA, CDR2 SNTAGT. It was with unique molecular identifiers that the TCRbeta library was prepared. TCRdb fed the PCR reads into MiXCR, producing one record per CDR3 protein. The data hold 490,000 or so distinct CDR3 sequences, with about 12% observed a single time. Sequences were derived from PBMCs from the stem cell graft donor, sampled from the stem cell graft. This chain connects TRBV6-4 to TRBJ1-2; D uncertain. The origin of this receptor is a human donor who donated a stem cell graft to a child with combined immunodeficiency. The CDR3: CASSETDGYTF. The DNA for the CDR3 is TGTGCCAGCAGTGAGACGGATGGCTACACCTTC.